These T cell receptor beta chains were read from a single sample in a study of blood T cells in healthy people across ages. TCRdb ran MiXCR on the 5' RACE reads and lists one entry per CDR3 protein. Seen here are over a million distinct CDR3 sequences, around 59% observed once, and the top ten hold roughly 6.3%. What was sequenced was blood. These receptor sequences come from a man younger than 35 in good health. Both conserved end residues are part of each CDR3. The D gene is left open where the match is weak. Size is omitted from some rows. Given values are once, few, many or a class for expanded clones.

V gene	clone size	CDR3 length	D gene	J gene	CDR3 DNA	CDR3 protein
TRBV12-3/TRBV12-4	once	13	-	TRBJ2-3	TGTGCCAGCAGTTCCTCGGTGAGAGATACGCAGTATTTT	CASSSSVRDTQYF
TRBV20-1	-	17	TRBD2	TRBJ2-5	TGCAGTGCTTCCGCACTTAGACTAGCGGGAGATCGTGAGACCCAGTACTTC	CSASALRLAGDRETQYF
TRBV3-1	-	14	-	TRBJ2-2	TGTGCCAGCAGCCAAGATCTCAACACCGGGGAGCTGTTTTTT	CASSQDLNTGELFF
TRBV5-6	few	14	-	TRBJ1-1	TGTGCCAGCAGCTTTCGTTTTGGATCCACTGAAGCTTTCTTT	CASSFRFGSTEAFF
TRBV6-6	-	17	TRBD2	TRBJ2-7	TGTGCCAGCAGATACACCAGAACTAGCGGGAGGAACTACGAGCAGTACTTC	CASRYTRTSGRNYEQYF
TRBV27	-	17	-	TRBJ2-7	TGTGCCAGCAGCCCGGGGCACGTGGCAGGGAAGGGTTACGAGCAGTACTTC	CASSPGHVAGKGYEQYF
TRBV20-1	-	14	TRBD2	TRBJ2-7	TGCAGTGCTAACAGACTAGCGGGGTACAATGAGCAGTACTTC	CSANRLAGYNEQYF
TRBV7-9	-	14	-	TRBJ1-1	TGTGCCAGCAGCTTAGACAGGTGGGGCACTGAAGCTTTCTTT	CASSLDRWGTEAFF
TRBV6-5	-	13	-	TRBJ1-6	TGTGCCAGCAGTGCGGGGTCCAATTCACCCCTCCACTTT	CASSAGSNSPLHF
TRBV9	-	12	TRBD2	TRBJ2-7	TGTGCCAGCGGCGGGGGAGACCACGAGCAGTACTTC	CASGGGDHEQYF
TRBV6-2/TRBV6-3	-	17	-	TRBJ2-3	TGTGCCAGCAGTTACTCGAGAGCCGTCTCTAATACAGATACGCAGTATTTT	CASSYSRAVSNTDTQYF
TRBV4-3	-	17	TRBD2	TRBJ2-1	TGCGCCAGCAGCCAAGATGTCCGTTTTGCGGGGGACGGTGAGCAGTTCTTC	CASSQDVRFAGDGEQFF
TRBV4-1	few	13	-	TRBJ2-3	TGCGCCAGCAGCCAATCCCGCCCAGATACGCAGTATTTT	CASSQSRPDTQYF
TRBV6-5	-	15	TRBD1	TRBJ1-1	TGTGCCAGCAGTTACGGGACAGGCCTTCGTACTGAAGCTTTCTTT	CASSYGTGLRTEAFF
TRBV7-2	-	15	-	TRBJ2-6	TGTGCCAGCAGCTACCCTATAGCTGGGGCCAACGTCCTGACTTTC	CASSYPIAGANVLTF